One sample yielded the 10 T cell receptor beta chains listed below, sequenced in a study of T cell changes during pregnancy in multiple sclerosis. Clones were sequenced by immunoSEQ multiplex PCR, and TCRdb holds only the in-frame ones, with some missing. This table holds about 40,000 clones, about 88% found once. The sample here was CD4+ T cells from peripheral blood mononuclear cells, taken in the first trimester of pregnancy. Receptors were obtained from a female donor with multiple sclerosis, enrolled in a pregnancy study.

In its sample, this clone was seen once. This rearrangement joins TRBV19 to TRBJ2-5; D perhaps matches TRBD2 (6 bases). The length of the CDR3 is 12 residues. V dropped 5 bases and J dropped 4 bases, with 8 bases sitting between them. Germline CDR1 is LNHDA and CDR2 is SQIVND (reference sequence). The CDR3 DNA reads TGTGCCAGTAGTCGGGGGTTAGAGACCCAGTACTTC. Translated: CASSRGLETQYF.

The chain recombines TRBV7-2 with TRBJ1-2, with 7 bases lining up with TRBD1. With V trimmed by 1 base and J by 4 bases, 12 bases remained unmatched. Germline-derived CDR1 and CDR2 are SGHTA and FQGNSA. The CDR3 is 17 amino acids. The CDR3 DNA reads TGTGCCAGCAGCTTAGGCGGGGACAGAAGTTGGATCTATGGCTACACCTTC. The encoded protein is CASSLGGDRSWIYGYTF.

This clone was counted once. The chain joins TRBV18 to TRBJ2-7; weak D call: TRBD2 (6 bases). V dropped 0 bases and J dropped 1 base, with 13 bases sitting between them. Germline-derived CDR1 and CDR2 are KGHSH and LQKENI. The CDR3 runs to 16 residues. Here the CDR3 reads CASSPPGVADSYEQYF. The CDR3 DNA reads TGTGCCAGCTCACCACCGGGGGTAGCGGATTCCTACGAGCAGTACTTC. Looking up the rest from reference TRBV18 and TRBJ2-7 gives the full variable domain: NAGVMQNPRHLVRRRGQEARLRCSPMKGHSHVYWYRQLPEEGLKFMVYLQKENIIDESGMPKERFSAEFPKEGPSILRIQQVVRGDSAAYFCASSPPGVADSYEQYFGPGTRLTVT.

This clone came up once. This sequence joins TRBV5-1 and TRBJ2-3, with 13 bases identical to TRBD2. CDR3 length: 17 residues. Per germline, CDR1 SGHRS and CDR2 YFSETQ. V lost 0 bases to trimming and J lost 8 bases; unmatched junction nucleotides: 9. CDR3 nucleotides: TGCGCCAGCAGCTTGGATTTTGGGACTAGCGGGGTCGGTACGCAGTATTTT. Residues: CASSLDFGTSGVGTQYF. Looking up the rest from reference TRBV5-1 and TRBJ2-3 gives the full variable domain: KAGVTQTPRYLIKTRGQQVTLSCSPISGHRSVSWYQQTPGQGLQFLFEYFSETQRNKGNFPGRFSGRQFSNSRSEMNVSTLELGDSALYLCASSLDFGTSGVGTQYFGPGTRLTVL.

This chain joins TRBV5-1 and TRBJ2-1, with a possible D match to TRBD2 (5 bases). Germline lookup yields CDR1 SGHRS and CDR2 YFSETQ. V lost 0 bases and J 7 bases, leaving 11 bases between the germline ends. This CDR3 comprises 14 residues. Here the CDR3 DNA reads TGCGCCAGCAGCTTGGGGGCTAGCAGGAATGAGCAGTTCTTC. This encodes CASSLGASRNEQFF.

The chain joins TRBV10-3 to TRBJ2-4, with 7 bases that match TRBD2. Trimming at V came to 4 bases and at J to 4 bases, leaving 4 bases not matched to a gene. The V gene's germline CDR1 is ENHRY and CDR2 SYGVKD. This CDR3 is 14 amino acids long. CDR3 nucleotide sequence: TGTGCCATCAGTGGGACGGGGGGAAAAAACATTCAGTACTTC. Residues: CAISGTGGKNIQYF.

This clone was detected once. The chain carries TRBV7-9 and TRBJ2-7; 7 bases line up with TRBD2. J lost 0 bases, V lost 8 bases, and 7 bases had no gene match. Germline V gene lookup returns CDR1 SEHNR and CDR2 FQNEAQ (reference sequence). This CDR3 is 14 amino acids long. The CDR3 protein is CASGRREFSYEQYF. The CDR3 DNA reads as TGTGCCAGCGGACGGCGGGAGTTCTCCTACGAGCAGTACTTC.

V usage is TRBV6-1 and J usage is TRBJ1-1; TRBD1 is a possible D gene (6 bases). Germline assignment: CDR1 MNHNS and CDR2 SASEGT. V lost 2 bases, J lost 5 bases, and 12 bases lay in between. This CDR3 region has 14 residues. CDR3 protein: CASSELGRGTEAFF. CDR3 bases: TGTGCCAGCAGTGAATTAGGCAGGGGAACTGAAGCTTTCTTT.

V is TRBV30 and J is TRBJ1-2; D may be TRBD1 (5 bases). Between the trimmed V and J ends, which lost 0 bases and 4 bases, there was a span of 15 bases. CDR3 length: 15 amino acids. Germline V gives CDR1 GTSNPN, CDR2 SVGIG (reference sequence). This CDR3 is CAWSVRGTGIYGYTF. In DNA form, the CDR3 reads TGTGCCTGGAGTGTACGGGGGACGGGCATCTATGGCTACACCTTC.

The chain recombines TRBV29-1 with TRBJ2-1, with D possibly being TRBD1 (6 bases). The CDR3 spans 15 residues. V was cut by 4 bases and J by 0 bases, with 13 bases left in between. CDR1 is SQVTM, CDR2 ANQGSEA, per germline. This CDR3 is CSVGATGSSYNEQFF. The CDR3, as DNA: TGCAGCGTTGGAGCGACAGGAAGCTCCTACAATGAGCAGTTCTTC.